The T cell receptor (beta chain) described here comes from a study of graft-versus-host responses after intestinal transplantation. Across the whole study: Each recipient received a multivisceral, liver-intestinal, or isolated intestinal graft.

Here immunoSEQ multiplex PCR was the method, and the copy in TCRdb shows in-frame clones only, minus some. The sample shows 12,000 to 15,000 clones, about 34% of them seen only once. Overall study findings and caveats: In patients with graft-donor T cell macrochimerism, allograft graft-versus-host to host-versus-graft clonal ratios were high.

The CDR3 covers 12 residues. CDR1 LNHDA and CDR2 SQIVND come from the germline V gene (reference sequence). The junction had 2 bases not matched to a gene; V was cut back by 8 bases and J by 4 bases. Co-plating was performed using 200,000 CFSE-labeled responder cells and 200,000 irradiated, violet-dye-labeled stimulator cells. The chain recombines TRBV19 with TRBJ1-1; 9 bases are shared with TRBD1. This specimen consisted of alloreactive CD8+ T cells from a mixed lymphocyte reaction culture, obtained before intestinal transplant. The subset: CFSE-low proliferating T cells sorted from approximately 6-day pre-transplant mixed lymphocyte reaction (GvH or HvG direction). The sequence was collected from a human patient who received an intestinal transplant. CDR3 sequence reads: CASLTGGTEAFF. CDR3 bases: TGTGCCAGTTTGACAGGGGGCACTGAAGCTTTCTTT.